The T cell receptor beta chain described here comes from a study of cytomegalovirus exposure and HLA in healthy donors. PCR primers comprised 60 Vbeta and 13 Jbeta primers. Sequencing used immunoSEQ multiplex PCR; TCRdb keeps in-frame clones, though not all of them. This table has tens of thousands of clones, 63% appearing once. Concerning this clone itself: What it recognizes is unknown.

This CDR3 comprises 13 residues. Trimming removed 6 bases from V and 8 bases from J; junction bases left unmatched: 6. CDR1 is MNHNS and CDR2 is SASEGT in the germline V gene. Notes on the study in general: The HLA-A and HLA-B alleles of most subjects were reportedly predicted accurately from TCR beta sequences.

The clonotype was recovered from a man younger than 40 in good health and CMV-seropositive. Sequencing was carried out using PBMCs. The V and J genes are TRBV6-1 and TRBJ1-2; 10 bases align to TRBD1. The DNA of the CDR3 is TGTGCCAGCAGGAGCGGGACAGGGGTAGGCTACACCTTC. It translates to CASRSGTGVGYTF.